Listed below are T cell receptor beta chains from one sample, sequenced in a study of T cell changes during pregnancy in multiple sclerosis. Sequencing used immunoSEQ multiplex PCR; TCRdb keeps in-frame clones, though not all of them. Of about 42,000 clones detected, around 84% appear once; the ten largest clones hold approximately 0.64%. This specimen was CD4+ T cells from peripheral blood mononuclear cells, taken before pregnancy. These receptors all come from a female donor with multiple sclerosis, enrolled in a pregnancy study. CDR3s include the opening cysteine and the closing phenylalanine or tryptophan. D genes are given only for firm matches.

D gene	V gene	J gene	CDR3 protein	CDR3 DNA
TRBD2	TRBV7-6	TRBJ2-1	CASSPAGLANEQFF	TGTGCCAGCAGCCCCGCGGGACTAGCGAATGAGCAGTTCTTC
TRBD2	TRBV6-5	TRBJ2-7	CASSYSGGLGYEQYF	TGTGCCAGCAGTTACTCGGGGGGACTAGGATACGAGCAGTACTTC
NA	TRBV11-2	TRBJ2-4	CATRPFRSSRRLAKNIQYF	TGTGCCACCCGTCCGTTTCGGTCGTCGCGCCGACTAGCCAAAAACATTCAGTACTTC
NA	TRBV5-1	TRBJ1-2	CASSPDYGYTF	TGCGCCAGCAGTCCTGACTATGGCTACACCTTC
TRBD2	TRBV9	TRBJ2-6	CASSVTPSGGSGANVLTF	TGTGCCAGCAGCGTTACTCCTAGCGGGGGCTCTGGGGCCAACGTCCTGACTTTC
TRBD1	TRBV18	TRBJ2-5	CASSPPEGTGTGKTQYF	TGTGCCAGCTCACCCCCCGAGGGGACAGGGACGGGAAAGACCCAGTACTTC
TRBD1	TRBV4-2	TRBJ1-1	CASSLGQGRVENTEAFF	TGTGCCAGCAGCCTCGGACAGGGAAGGGTGGAGAACACTGAAGCTTTCTTT
NA	TRBV7-9	TRBJ1-1	CASSPSAGRVRGTEAFF	TGTGCCAGCAGTCCCTCAGCGGGAAGGGTCCGGGGCACTGAAGCTTTCTTT
NA	TRBV7-9	TRBJ2-7	CASSLVATGDEQYF	TGTGCCAGCAGCTTAGTCGCCACGGGGGACGAGCAGTACTTC
NA	TRBV4-2	TRBJ2-2	CASSQVVGRTGELFF	TGTGCCAGCAGCCAAGTCGTTGGGAGAACCGGGGAGCTGTTTTTT